These T cell receptor beta chains were read from a single sample in a study of T cell responses to AZD1222 COVID-19 vaccine. Sequenced by immunoSEQ multiplex PCR; TCRdb stores in-frame clones only, minus some. The table includes under 70,000 clones, more than 80% detected once. Sequencing used peripheral blood, obtained 28 days after the second AZD1222 dose. The source of these receptors is an adult who received the AZD1222 COVID-19 vaccine. CDR3s include the opening cysteine and the closing phenylalanine or tryptophan. A D gene is named only where the DNA matches it firmly. Expanded clones are given a class, and other clones once, few, many or no size at all.

>TRBV6-1|NA|TRBJ2-7|NA
TGTGCCAGCAGTGAAGTAGGAGAAAGCTACGAGCAGTACTTC
CASSEVGESYEQYF
>TRBV27|NA|TRBJ1-2|NA
TGTGCCAGCAGCCCCCCGGGGTTTTGGGGCTACACCTTC
CASSPPGFWGYTF
>TRBV7-8|NA|TRBJ2-1|NA
TGTGCCAGCAGCTTAGCGGGACGCTACAATGAGCAGTTCTTC
CASSLAGRYNEQFF
>TRBV7-9|NA|TRBJ1-6|NA
TGTGCCAGCAGCCTGGGACACCATAATTCACCCCTCCACTTT
CASSLGHHNSPLHF
>TRBV14|NA|TRBJ2-2|NA
TGTGCCAGCAGCCAAGCAACTACCGGGGAGCTGTTTTTT
CASSQATTGELFF
>TRBV7-9|NA|TRBJ2-5|TRBD1
TGTGCCAGCAGAGCCGGGACAGGGGCCGAGACCCAGTACTTC
CASRAGTGAETQYF
>TRBV30|once|TRBJ2-7|TRBD2
TGTGCCTGGACTGGGACTACCTCCGTCCACGAGCAGTACTTC
CAWTGTTSVHEQYF
>TRBV18|NA|TRBJ2-3|TRBD1
TGTGCCAGCTCATTACAGGGGACCACAGATACGCAGTATTTT
CASSLQGTTDTQYF
>TRBV24-1|NA|TRBJ2-1|NA
TGTGCCACCGGGGGTTACAATGAGCAGTTCTTC
CATGGYNEQFF
>TRBV9|NA|TRBJ2-7|NA
TGTGCCAGCAGCCCCCAAGAGGGGGTTTCCTCCTACGAGCAGTACTTC
CASSPQEGVSSYEQYF
>TRBV7-2|NA|TRBJ1-4|TRBD1
TGTGCCAGCAGCTTAGGGGGACAGCCGAATGAAAAACTGTTTTTT
CASSLGGQPNEKLFF
>TRBV12-5|NA|TRBJ2-5|TRBD2
TGTGCTAGTGGTTTGTTGTCTAGCGGGAGATCCACCCAGTACTTC
CASGLLSSGRSTQYF
>TRBV30|once|TRBJ2-7|NA
TGTGCCTGGAGTCGAGGTAGCGGAATCGAGCAGTACTTC
CAWSRGSGIEQYF
>TRBV2|NA|TRBJ1-1|TRBD1
TGTGCCAGAGACGACAGGGGGTGGACTGAAGCTTTCTTT
CARDDRGWTEAFF
>TRBV5-1|NA|TRBJ1-5|TRBD1
TGCGCCAGCAGCAGGACAGGGAGCTATAGCAATCAGCCCCAGCATTTT
CASSRTGSYSNQPQHF
>TRBV5-1|NA|TRBJ2-1|NA
TGCGCCAGCAGCTCCAGTGGGGGGTACAATGAGCAGTTCTTC
CASSSSGGYNEQFF
>TRBV3-1/TRBV3-2|NA|TRBJ2-1|NA
TGTGCCAGCAGCCACCCACGCAGGTCAGTCTACAATGAGCAGTTCTTC
CASSHPRRSVYNEQFF
>TRBV14|medium-sized|TRBJ1-6|NA
TGTGCCAGCAGAGACCAAAATTCACCCCTCCACTTT
CASRDQNSPLHF
>TRBV7-2|NA|TRBJ2-5|NA
TGTGCCAGCAGCAGAGGACGGCAAGAGACCCAGTACTTC
CASSRGRQETQYF
>TRBV7-9|NA|TRBJ2-1|TRBD2
TGTGCCAGCAGCTTATATGGGGGAGGGCCTTCCTACAATGAGCAGTTCTTC
CASSLYGGGPSYNEQFF
>TRBV11-3|once|TRBJ1-2|NA
TGTGCCAGCAGCTCCGTAGGCGTAAACAACTATGGCTACACCTTC
CASSSVGVNNYGYTF
>TRBV2|NA|TRBJ2-1|TRBD2
TGTGCCAGCGGGACTAGCGGGTACAATGAGCAGTTCTTC
CASGTSGYNEQFF
>TRBV4-1|once|TRBJ2-7|TRBD2
TGCGCCAGCAGCCAGGCCCCGATTCAGGGAGGGGCCTACGAGCAGTACTTC
CASSQAPIQGGAYEQYF
>TRBV27|NA|TRBJ1-6|NA
TGTGCCAGCTCAACTGGGTATCGGGGGGCCGGGGATAATTCACCCCTCCACTTT
CASSTGYRGAGDNSPLHF
>TRBV5-6|NA|TRBJ2-7|NA
TGTGCCAGCAGCTCCCTCCTGGACGAGCAGTACTTC
CASSSLLDEQYF
>TRBV27|NA|TRBJ1-1|NA
TGTGCCAGCAGTCAGGGGCCCATGAACACTGAAGCTTTCTTT
CASSQGPMNTEAFF
>TRBV19|NA|TRBJ1-6|NA
TGTGCCAGTAGTCCTTCACAGCTGGGGAATTCACCCCTCCACTTT
CASSPSQLGNSPLHF
>TRBV9|NA|TRBJ2-7|TRBD2
TGTGCCAGCAGCCTCAGGACTAGCGGGAGTATCTACGAGCAGTACTTC
CASSLRTSGSIYEQYF
>TRBV9|NA|TRBJ2-2|TRBD2
TGTGCCAGCAGCGTAGAGGGACTAGCGGGAGGGCCGAACACCGGGGAGCTGTTTTTT
CASSVEGLAGGPNTGELFF
>TRBV24-1|NA|TRBJ2-2|NA
TGTGCCACCAGTGATTTGCGAGGGCACGGGGAGCTGTTTTTT
CATSDLRGHGELFF
>TRBV6-1|once|TRBJ1-1|TRBD1
TGTGCCAGCAGAGAAGGGGGCCAGGATGCTGAAGCTTTCTTT
CASREGGQDAEAFF
>TRBV7-9|NA|TRBJ2-1|TRBD2
TGTGCCAGCAGCTTAGCACCTAGGACTAGCAACAATGAGCAGTTCTTC
CASSLAPRTSNNEQFF
>TRBV27|NA|TRBJ2-2|TRBD1
TGTGCCAGCAGATTACAGGGGGCCGGGGAGCTGTTTTTT
CASRLQGAGELFF
>TRBV5-8|NA|TRBJ1-2|NA
TGTGCCAGCAGACTCCCGGGGGGCGACTATGGCTACACCTTC
CASRLPGGDYGYTF
>TRBV6-5|once|TRBJ1-2|TRBD1
TGTGCCAGCAGGACAGGGTTCGGCTCGAACTATGGCTACACCTTC
CASRTGFGSNYGYTF
>TRBV6-4|medium-sized|TRBJ2-1|TRBD2
TGTGCCAGCAGTGTGGCGGGAGGGTTCGATGAGCAGTTCTTC
CASSVAGGFDEQFF
>TRBV5-1|NA|TRBJ2-5|TRBD2
TGCGCCAGCCTTCTCTCCGGGACTAGCGGCCAAGAGACCCAGTACTTC
CASLLSGTSGQETQYF
>TRBV29-1|once|TRBJ2-1|NA
TGCAGCGTTGAAGGCGGGACCAATGAGCAGTTCTTC
CSVEGGTNEQFF
>TRBV7-2|NA|TRBJ2-1|TRBD2
TGTGCCAGCAGCTCCGGACTAGCGGGAGTTAATGAGCAGTTCTTC
CASSSGLAGVNEQFF
>TRBV14|NA|TRBJ1-2|NA
TGTGCCAGCAGTCCCAACCTCGGCTATGGCTACACCTTC
CASSPNLGYGYTF
>TRBV7-2|NA|TRBJ1-2|TRBD1
TGTGCCAGCAGCTTCGAGGACAGGTTCTATGGCTACACCTTC
CASSFEDRFYGYTF
>TRBV6-5|NA|TRBJ1-1|TRBD1
TGTGCCAGCAGTTACTGGACAGGGGGTCGGACTGAAGCTTTCTTT
CASSYWTGGRTEAFF
>TRBV29-1|NA|TRBJ2-7|TRBD1
TGCAGCGTTGGGGGGACAGGGGGGTACGAGCAGTACTTC
CSVGGTGGYEQYF
>TRBV14|NA|TRBJ1-3|NA
TGTGCCAGCAGCCCGACAATTTTTAACGCTGGAAACACCATATATTTT
CASSPTIFNAGNTIYF
>TRBV6-6|NA|TRBJ2-7|NA
TGTGCCAGCAGTCACCCCGGCGAGCAGTACTTC
CASSHPGEQYF
>TRBV2|once|TRBJ1-4|NA
TGTGCCAGCAGTTGGACAGCGACAACTAATGAAAAACTGTTTTTT
CASSWTATTNEKLFF
>TRBV28|NA|TRBJ1-1|TRBD1
TGTGCCAGCAGTTCAACAGGGGGCATGAACACTGAAGCTTTCTTT
CASSSTGGMNTEAFF
>TRBV11-2|NA|TRBJ2-7|TRBD1
TGTGCCAGCAGCTTAGGCGGCAGGGGGATCAAGCAGTACTTC
CASSLGGRGIKQYF
>TRBV12-3/TRBV12-4|NA|TRBJ1-4|NA
TGTGCCAGCAGACGGGGTACTAATGAAAAACTGTTTTTT
CASRRGTNEKLFF
>TRBV5-1|few|TRBJ2-1|TRBD1
TGCGCCAGCAGCATGACAGGGACCAATGAGCAGTTCTTC
CASSMTGTNEQFF
>TRBV27|NA|TRBJ2-1|NA
TGTGCCAGCAGTTGGACGGACCGGAGCAATGAGCAGTTCTTC
CASSWTDRSNEQFF
>TRBV9|NA|TRBJ2-5|TRBD2
TGTGCCAGCAGTAGCGGGTCGGGGGGTCCGGAGACCCAGTACTTC
CASSSGSGGPETQYF
>TRBV7-5|NA|TRBJ2-5|NA
TGTGTCAGAAGCGCCGACTACCCTAGGGGGGTCCAAGAGACCCAGTACTTC
CVRSADYPRGVQETQYF
>TRBV7-2|once|TRBJ2-1|NA
TGTGCCAGCAGCCTCCGGGAGTCCCCCAATGAGCAGTTCTTC
CASSLRESPNEQFF
>TRBV3-1/TRBV3-2|once|TRBJ1-1|NA
TGTGCCAGCAGCTCCCCGGCTCCCGACACTGAAGCTTTCTTT
CASSSPAPDTEAFF
>TRBV6-6|NA|TRBJ1-2|NA
TGTGCCAGCAGTTACGAGAAGGGAGGCTATGGCTACACCTTC
CASSYEKGGYGYTF
>TRBV6-4|once|TRBJ1-2|NA
TGTGCCAGCAGTGAGAATCAGGGAAACTATGGCTACACCTTC
CASSENQGNYGYTF